This passage covers 6 T cell receptor beta chains from one sample sequenced in a study of blood T cells in healthy people across ages. Then a second PCR, running roughly 6 to 11 cycles, was carried out with a sample-barcoded 5' primer and a J-beta primer mix. TCRdb reprocessed the 5' RACE reads via MiXCR and lists one record per CDR3 protein. This table has about 1.1 million distinct CDR3 sequences, approximately 38% appearing once. Sequenced: blood. The receptors were sampled from a young man in good health.

V gene TRBV5-1 combines with J gene TRBJ2-3, with D uncertain. This CDR3 contains 15 residues. Trimming took 0 bases from V and 2 from J, leaving 10 bases between them. Per the germline V gene, CDR1 is SGHRS and CDR2 is YFSETQ. The CDR3 DNA sequence: TGCGCCAGCAGCTTGGGCCCGGATTTCACAGATACGCAGTATTTT. Translated: CASSLGPDFTDTQYF.

The V and J genes are TRBV9 and TRBJ1-1; D may be TRBD1 (6 bases). Trimming pared 0 bases from V and 0 bases from J, leaving 9 bases between. In germline, CDR1 is SGDLS, CDR2 YYNGEE. The CDR3 is made up of 15 amino acids. CDR3 amino acids: CASSVVGAMNTEAFF. CDR3 nucleotide sequence: TGTGCCAGCAGCGTAGTGGGGGCGATGAACACTGAAGCTTTCTTT.

V is TRBV20-1 and J is TRBJ2-5, with TRBD2 matching 7 bases. The CDR3 sequence is 15 residues long. J gave up 1 base and V 3 bases, and 8 bases lay outside the gene matches. Germline V gives CDR1 DFQATT, CDR2 SNEGSKA (reference sequence). Here the CDR3 DNA reads TGCAGTGCTAGTCCCTTCCGGGGGGTCCAAGAGACCCAGTACTTC. This translates into CSASPFRGVQETQYF.

In its sample, this clonotype was seen a few times. CDR3 loop: CASSQMQGPTSYNEQFF. The CDR3 nucleotides are TGCGCCAGCAGCCAGATGCAGGGACCCACCTCCTACAATGAGCAGTTCTTC. V gene TRBV4-1 combines with J gene TRBJ2-1, with D perhaps assigned TRBD1 or TRBD2 (5 bases each). From germline, CDR1 is MGHRA and CDR2 YSYEKL. The length of the CDR3 is 17 residues. Trimming removed 3 bases from V and 0 bases from J, with 15 bases in between.

This clonotype was seen a handful of times. The CDR3 protein is CASSQDAWGQNEQFF. CDR3 nucleotides: TGTGCCAGCAGCCAAGACGCGTGGGGCCAAAATGAGCAGTTCTTC. This rearrangement joins TRBV14 to TRBJ2-1; a weak D match, TRBD1 (5 bases). There are 15 residues in the CDR3. V lost 0 bases, J lost 7 bases, and 13 bases lay in between. Germline CDR1 SGHDN, CDR2 FVKESK.

The chain recombines TRBV20-1 with TRBJ1-2, with D tentatively TRBD1 (5 bases). The germline V and J ends were trimmed by 0 bases and 7 bases, with 21 bases remaining between them. This CDR3 contains 16 residues. CDR1 and CDR2 from the germline V gene are DFQATT and SNEGSKA (reference sequence). The CDR3 DNA sequence: TGCAGTGCTAGAGATCTCCGGCAGGGAGAAGTAAGTGGCTACACCTTC. It is translated as CSARDLRQGEVSGYTF.